This T cell receptor beta chain comes out of a study of blood T cell repertoires in COVID-19. Study overall: Sites across the United States, Italy and Spain contributed samples from acute and convalescent COVID-19. Nucleic acid was either cDNA or gDNA, and it came from T cells, B-cell-depleted T cells, or PBMCs.

Authors' processing steps: Estimated nucleated cell counts came from reference gene primer amplification. Assay: immunoSEQ multiplex PCR; the TCRdb copy retains only in-frame clones and omits some. D and trimming were read from the DNA, whereas the V and J calls and clone size are those reported in that table. Of about 300,000 clones in the sample, roughly 87% were seen once. V dropped 2 bases and J dropped 4 bases, with 15 bases sitting between them. Germline V gene lookup returns CDR1 SNHLY and CDR2 FYNNEI. This CDR3 has 16 amino acids. The sequencing sample was made of peripheral blood. The TCR comes from a man between 18 and 29 years old with active or convalescent COVID-19. The chain employs TRBV2 and TRBJ1-5; D not resolved. CDR3 loop: CASSERSGNRNQPQHF. DNA for the CDR3: TGTGCCAGCAGTGAAAGGTCCGGGAACAGAAATCAGCCCCAGCATTTT.